Below, 23 T cell receptor beta chains from the same sample are listed, as sequenced in a study of T-cell reconstitution after alpha-beta-depleted transplantation in children. Preparation of the TCRbeta library used unique molecular identifiers. Each CDR3 protein is one row after TCRdb ran MiXCR on the PCR reads. The sample contains roughly 300,000 distinct CDR3 sequences, 9.5% to 13% of which appear only once. The source was peripheral blood, collected 180 days after TCRalphabeta/CD19-depleted stem cell transplant. These receptors came from a male patient between 2 and 10 years old who had a stem cell transplant for chronic granulomatous disease, so the T cells may come from the graft donor.

This clonotype has at least ten counts. V usage is TRBV10-3 and J usage is TRBJ2-3; TRBD2 matches at 13 bases. Losses at the gene ends were 4 bases for V and 4 bases for J; bases not matched to a gene: 5. This CDR3 is 16 amino acids long. Germline CDR1 and CDR2: ENHRY and SYGVKD. CDR3 loop: CAISAELAGGADTQYF. CDR3 DNA: TGTGCCATCAGTGCCGAACTAGCGGGAGGGGCAGATACGCAGTATTTT.

This clonotype was counted at least ten times. The V and J genes are TRBV5-1 and TRBJ2-3; no clear D gene. This CDR3 spans 16 amino acids. CDR1 is SGHRS, CDR2 YFSETQ, per germline. Trimming took off 1 base at V and 2 bases at J, with 14 bases between the two ends. The CDR3 bases are TGCGCCAGCAGCTTGACGAAGGTGGGATACACAGATACGCAGTATTTT. Protein sequence: CASSLTKVGYTDTQYF. Variable domain in full (rest from reference TRBV5-1 and TRBJ2-3): KAGVTQTPRYLIKTRGQQVTLSCSPISGHRSVSWYQQTPGQGLQFLFEYFSETQRNKGNFPGRFSGRQFSNSRSEMNVSTLELGDSALYLCASSLTKVGYTDTQYFGPGTRLTVL.

This clonotype came up many times. The chain recombines TRBV29-1 with TRBJ2-3; D remains unclear. V gave up 3 bases and J gave up 6 bases, with 16 bases separating them. This CDR3 comprises 14 residues. Germline CDR1 is SQVTM and CDR2 is ANQGSEA. CDR3 loop: CSVDRLRVVDTQYF. The DNA of the CDR3 is TGCAGCGTTGATCGCCTTCGAGTCGTTGATACGCAGTATTTT.

This clonotype was seen many times. The V and J genes are TRBV5-6 and TRBJ2-3, with TRBD2 matching 7 bases. The CDR3 is made up of 16 amino acids. V lost 3 bases and J lost 2; bases outside the gene matches: 9. Germline V gene sequence: CDR1 SGHDT, CDR2 YYEEEE. The chain's CDR3 is CASSSKRGPFTDTQYF. The CDR3 coding sequence is TGTGCCAGCAGCTCTAAGCGGGGACCCTTCACAGATACGCAGTATTTT.

For this clonotype: An end of the junction does not agree with germline; a read error may underlie this. The chain uses TRBV12-3 or TRBV12-4 and TRBJ2-7; possibly TRBD1 for D (5 bases). This CDR3 comprises 14 residues. CDR3 bases: TGTGCCAGCAGTAGGACGCACGCAGGGTACGAGCTGTACTTC. Translating it yields CASSRTHAGYELYF.

This sequence joins TRBV5-4 and TRBJ2-1; TRBD2 aligns across 9 bases. The germline V gene encodes CDR1 SGHNT and CDR2 YYREEE (reference sequence). V dropped 2 bases and J dropped 10; count of bases not matched to a gene: 10. There are 15 residues in the CDR3. The CDR3 here is CASSFATASGREQFF. The CDR3 DNA follows: TGTGCCAGCAGCTTTGCAACAGCAAGCGGGAGGGAGCAGTTCTTC.

The gene calls are TRBV14 and TRBJ1-1, with no clear D. This CDR3 comprises 13 residues. Deletions cut 4 bases from V and 5 bases from J, with 11 bases between. Per the germline V gene, CDR1 is SGHDN and CDR2 is FVKESK. CDR3 bases: TGTGCCAGCAGCCGAAGTCCGGGGACTGAAGCTTTCTTT. Translated: CASSRSPGTEAFF.

In its sample, this clonotype was seen many times. The rearrangement uses TRBV10-3 and TRBJ2-5; a possible D gene is TRBD2 (6 bases). V was trimmed by 9 bases and J by 1 base, leaving 9 bases between them. The CDR3 is 12 residues long. Germline loops: CDR1 ENHRY, CDR2 SYGVKD. CDR3: CAISEGQETQYF. Written as DNA, the CDR3 is TGTGCCATATCGGAGGGCCAAGAGACCCAGTACTTC.

This clonotype was counted ten times or more. The chain combines TRBV5-1 with TRBJ1-1; D ambiguous. CDR1 is SGHRS, CDR2 YFSETQ, per germline. CDR3 size: 16 residues. Trimming shortened V by 2 bases and J by 0 bases, and 14 bases separated the two germline ends. The DNA of the CDR3 is TGCGCCAGCAGCTTCGGGGATATGCACATGAACACTGAAGCTTTCTTT. It specifies CASSFGDMHMNTEAFF.

This clonotype was recorded many times. The CDR3 region has the DNA TGTGCCAGCGGGGGCTCTGGAAACACCATATATTTT. It yields the protein CASGGSGNTIYF. This chain joins TRBV7-9 and TRBJ1-3, with D perhaps TRBD1 (5 bases). Germline CDR1 and CDR2: SEHNR and FQNEAQ (reference sequence). The V end lost 8 bases, the J end lost 0 bases, and 5 bases lay between the germline ends. This CDR3 comprises 12 residues.

This clonotype appeared many times. The chain has TRBV20-1 and TRBJ2-5; D not certain. Germline V CDR1 and CDR2: DFQATT, SNEGSKA (reference sequence). V was cut by 6 bases and J by 4 bases, with 9 bases left in between. The CDR3 length is 11 residues. The CDR3 loop is CSAGSGETQYF. Written as DNA, the CDR3 is TGCAGTGCAGGTAGTGGAGAGACCCAGTACTTC.

As regards this clonotype: This could be a read error, since a much larger clone is one nucleotide away. The rearrangement links TRBV5-7 to TRBJ2-2; D possibly corresponds to TRBD1 (6 bases). TRBV5-7 is flagged as an ORF with uncertain function. The CDR3 runs to 13 residues. The CDR3 DNA sequence: TGTGCCAGCAGCTTGCTCCCGGCAGGGGAGCTGCTTTTT. Its protein product is CASSLLPAGELLF.

The sample holds many counts of this clonotype. V is TRBV4-2 and J is TRBJ2-3; no reliable D call. The CDR3 length is 14 residues. CDR1 and CDR2 (germline): LGHNA, YNFKEQ. Trimming left V 4 bases short and J 4 bases short, with 12 bases between. The CDR3 is CASSPWRPPDTQYF. The CDR3 nucleotides are TGTGCCAGCAGCCCATGGCGGCCCCCAGATACGCAGTATTTT.

This clonotype was counted at least ten times. V gene TRBV5-1 combines with J gene TRBJ2-7, with D hard to call. Germline loops: CDR1 SGHRS, CDR2 YFSETQ. The CDR3 is made up of 15 amino acids. V was cut by 3 bases and J by 1 base, with 14 bases left in between. CDR3 in DNA: TGCGCCAGCAGCTCCCAATCGACTGGGTCCTACGAGCAGTACTTC. It yields the protein CASSSQSTGSYEQYF.

Ten or more counts support this clonotype. The gene calls are TRBV7-2 and TRBJ1-3; D is unclear. This CDR3 region has 10 residues. Trimming cost V 5 bases and J 5 bases, with 1 base left between them. Germline CDR1 reads SGHTA; CDR2 reads FQGNSA. CDR3 residues: CASSRNTIYF. DNA of the CDR3: TGTGCCAGCAGCCGAAACACCATATATTTT.

This clonotype was seen ten or more times. The V gene is TRBV6-2 or TRBV6-3, the J gene TRBJ2-7; D uncertain. Trimming removed 3 bases from V and 4 bases from J, with 4 bases in between. The CDR3 is 11 amino acids. Germline V gene lookup returns CDR1 MNHEY and CDR2 SVGEGT. CDR3 nucleotide sequence: TGTGCCAGCAGTTATACATACGAGCAGTACTTC. It encodes CASSYTYEQYF.

This clonotype was seen ten or more times. The chain combines TRBV9 with TRBJ2-1; 15 nucleotides align to TRBD2. Germline V gene lookup returns CDR1 SGDLS and CDR2 YYNGEE. Losses at the gene ends were 3 bases for V and 10 bases for J; bases not matched to a gene: 5. The CDR3 spans 15 residues. For the CDR3, the DNA is TGTGCCAGCAGCGAGAGGACTAGCGGGAGGGACGAGCAGTTCTTC. Translated, it gives CASSERTSGRDEQFF.

This clonotype was seen ten or more times. The rearrangement links TRBV5-1 to TRBJ2-7; 11 bases are a match to TRBD2. From germline, CDR1 is SGHRS and CDR2 YFSETQ. The CDR3 covers 14 residues. With 3 bases clipped from V and 6 bases from J, the junction kept 5 bases outside the gene matches. CDR3 coding DNA: TGCGCCAGCAGCTACGGGACTAGCGGCCCCGAGCAGTACTTC. Protein product: CASSYGTSGPEQYF.

Many counts were recorded for this clonotype. The V and J genes are TRBV12-3 or TRBV12-4 and TRBJ2-2; D is uncertain. CDR3 size: 14 residues. Trimming stripped 3 bases from V and 7 bases from J, with 12 bases between. For the CDR3, the DNA is TGTGCCAGCAGTTTCAGGAGTTTGGGCGGGGAGCTGTTTTTT. It is translated as CASSFRSLGGELFF.

With regard to this clonotype: This clone may be a read error of a much larger clone one base away. V gene TRBV2 combines with J gene TRBJ1-1; TRBD1 is a possible D gene (6 bases). CDR3 length: 12 amino acids. V was cut by 11 bases and J by 1 base, with 11 bases left in between. Germline CDR1 SNHLY, CDR2 FYNNEI. CDR3 amino acids: CACEGGNTEAFF. In nucleotides, the CDR3 is TGTGCCTGTGAGGGGGGGAACACTGAAGCTTTCTTT.

The chain has TRBV7-8 and TRBJ1-5; 7 positions match TRBD1. The CDR3 spans 14 residues. V was pared by 5 bases and J by 3 bases, with 4 bases of the junction left unmatched. The V gene's germline CDR1 is SGHVS and CDR2 FQNEAQ. CDR3 coding DNA: TGTGCCAGCAGCAACAGGGGCTACAATCAGCCCCAGCATTTT. This sequence encodes CASSNRGYNQPQHF.

This clonotype was seen many times. This chain connects TRBV19 to TRBJ2-3; D not certain. The V and J ends lost 9 bases and 1 base respectively, with 17 bases between them. The CDR3 length is 15 residues. CDR1 and CDR2 (germline): LNHDA, SQIVND (reference sequence). The CDR3 loop reads CASRSFVFGTDTQYF. CDR3 bases: TGTGCCAGCCGGTCGTTTGTGTTCGGCACAGATACGCAGTATTTT.

This clonotype was seen ten or more times. An end of the junction differs from the germline gene, which may be a read error. The V and J genes are TRBV24-1 and TRBJ2-3; 9 nucleotides agree with TRBD2. The germline gives CDR1 KGHDR, CDR2 SFDVKD. The CDR3 is made up of 15 amino acids. CDR3 loop: CATSDTGTSIDTQYF. DNA of the CDR3: TGTGCCACCAGTGACACCGGGACTAGCATAGATACGCAGTATTTT.